This section outlines one T cell receptor (beta chain) sequence together with its context. Its cognate antigen is unknown. The entry originates in a study of cytomegalovirus exposure and HLA in healthy donors. Overall study context: Within an early data release were 85 million or so unique TCRs drawn from HLA-typed donors.

The PCR ran on 60 Vbeta and 13 Jbeta primers. Per the original methods: In a later analysis, the count reached 75 million to 90 million unique TCR beta chains, with approximately 10 million shared. Using immunoSEQ multiplex PCR, the repertoire was profiled, and TCRdb retains in-frame clones only, with some absent. V and J calls plus clone size are reproduced from that table; the DNA served to infer D and trimming. The sample has more than 65,000 clones; approximately 83% are singletons. General study points: A list of 150 or so TCR beta chains associated with cytomegalovirus was given.

As for the donors, each was a healthy bone marrow donor. Germline loops: CDR1 SGHNT, CDR2 YYREEE (reference sequence). V was trimmed by 3 bases and J by 1 base, leaving 15 bases between them. CDR3 size: 16 residues. The sample comprised PBMCs. This chain uses TRBV5-4 with TRBJ2-3; D might be TRBD2 (6 bases). The clonotype originates from a man in his forties in good health and CMV-seronegative. The CDR3 here is CASSWGDGGGTDTQYF. The CDR3 DNA sequence: TGTGCCAGCAGCTGGGGGGATGGGGGAGGCACAGATACGCAGTATTTT.